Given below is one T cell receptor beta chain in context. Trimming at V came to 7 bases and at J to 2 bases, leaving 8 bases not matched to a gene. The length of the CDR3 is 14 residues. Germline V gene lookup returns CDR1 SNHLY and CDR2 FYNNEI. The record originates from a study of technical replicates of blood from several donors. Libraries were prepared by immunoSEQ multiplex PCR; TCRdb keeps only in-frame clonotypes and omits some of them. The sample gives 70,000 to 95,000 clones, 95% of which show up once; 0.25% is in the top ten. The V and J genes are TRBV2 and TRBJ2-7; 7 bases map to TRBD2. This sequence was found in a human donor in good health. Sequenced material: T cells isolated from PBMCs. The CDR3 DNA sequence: TGTGCCAGCAAAGGGGCGGGGGTCCCCTACGAGCAGTACTTC. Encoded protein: CASKGAGVPYEQYF.